The 4 T cell receptor beta chains listed next were all sequenced from one sample in a study of radiotherapy plus CTLA-4 blockade in lung cancer. This table comes from immunoSEQ multiplex PCR, and its TCRdb copy is limited to in-frame clones, with some not included. The data hold roughly 50,000 clones, with approximately 79% observed a single time. The sequences come from peripheral blood, collected from a patient treated with radiotherapy plus ipilimumab. All receptors come from a human donor with non-small cell lung cancer who had a partial response to radiotherapy plus ipilimumab.

The chain combines TRBV6-5 with TRBJ1-1, with a possible D match to TRBD1 (5 bases). Germline CDR1 MNHEY, CDR2 SVGAGI. There are 13 residues in the CDR3. The V gene lost 7 bases and the J gene lost 0 bases, with 9 bases spanning the gap. In DNA, the CDR3 is TGTGCCAGCAATTGGGACTTGAACACTGAAGCTTTCTTT. Translating it yields CASNWDLNTEAFF.

The chain joins TRBV28 to TRBJ2-1, with TRBD1 matching 9 bases. CDR3 length: 18 residues. Germline V CDR1 and CDR2: MDHEN, SYDVKM. V lost 2 bases to trimming and J lost 4 bases; unmatched junction nucleotides: 12. In DNA, the CDR3 is TGTGCCAGCAGTTTACCCGCCGGGACAGGGATCCTTTACAATGAGCAGTTCTTC. It is translated as CASSLPAGTGILYNEQFF.

The chain combines TRBV11-1 with TRBJ1-1; D remains unclear. Germline CDR1 SGHAT, CDR2 FQDESV (reference sequence). The V end lost 2 bases, the J end lost 0 bases, and 7 bases lay between the germline ends. CDR3 size: 14 residues. Here the CDR3 reads CASSLTDLNTEAFF. The DNA for the CDR3 is TGTGCCAGCAGCTTAACAGATTTGAACACTGAAGCTTTCTTT.

This clone was counted only a few times. The chain combines TRBV6-6 with TRBJ1-1; maybe TRBD1 (5 bases). The CDR3 loop spans 11 amino acids. Trimming pared 7 bases from V and 10 bases from J, leaving 13 bases between. Germline CDR1 is MNHNY and CDR2 is SVGAGI (reference sequence). This CDR3 is CASNHGGVAFF. For the CDR3, the DNA is TGTGCCAGCAACCACGGGGGGGTAGCTTTCTTT.